This is a list of T cell receptor beta chains from one sample in a study of blood T cell repertoires in COVID-19. Some clones are missing from TCRdb's copy, which holds only in-frame ones; the method was immunoSEQ multiplex PCR. The sample contains approximately 200,000 clones, around 85% of which appear only once. The source material was peripheral blood. These receptors were taken from a man aged 55 to 70 with acute or convalescent COVID-19. The CDR3 runs from the conserved cysteine through the conserved F or W. The D gene is left open where the match is weak. Only part of the rows carry a size: once, few, many, or a class if the clone is expanded.

>NA|TRBD1|TRBJ1-5|TRBV19
TGTGCCAGCAGGACAGGGTTGAATCAGCCCCAGCATTTT
CASRTGLNQPQHF
>NA|NA|TRBJ2-2|TRBV1
TGCACCAGCAGCCCAACGGGGTCCGGGGAGCTGTTTTTT
CTSSPTGSGELFF
>NA|NA|TRBJ2-3|TRBV28
TGTGCCAGCAGTTCACAGGGTGGGGGCACAGATACGCAGTATTTT
CASSSQGGGTDTQYF
>NA|NA|TRBJ1-2|TRBV19
TGTGCCAGTAGTATCCGTCGGACGGACTTTAGGCTCACCTTC
CASSIRRTDFRLTF
>few|TRBD2|TRBJ2-1|TRBV18
TGTGCCAGCTCACCCCCAGCCTTAGCGGGTTTGAATGAGCAGTTCTTC
CASSPPALAGLNEQFF
>NA|NA|TRBJ1-5|TRBV19
TGTGCCACCTCCCCCAGGGTAATTACGAGTAGCAATCAGCCCCAGCATTTT
CATSPRVITSSNQPQHF
>NA|TRBD1|TRBJ1-5|TRBV6-5
TGTGCCAGCAGCTGGACAGGGAGTGGTCAGCCCCAGCATTTT
CASSWTGSGQPQHF
>NA|NA|TRBJ1-5|TRBV5-4
TGTGCCAGCAGTCCTGGCCGGGGCTGGGGGGAGCCCCAGCATTTT
CASSPGRGWGEPQHF
>NA|TRBD1|TRBJ1-1|TRBV7-2
TGTGCCAGCAGCTTTATGACAGGGATGAACACTGAAGCTTTCTTT
CASSFMTGMNTEAFF
>NA|NA|TRBJ2-3|TRBV7-9
TGTGCCAGCAGCTTAGGTACGGCAGCCGGGTCCACAGATACGCAGTATTTT
CASSLGTAAGSTDTQYF
>once|NA|TRBJ2-5|TRBV12-3/TRBV12-4
TGTGCCAGCAGTCCGGACTATCGGGAGACCCAGTACTTC
CASSPDYRETQYF
>NA|TRBD2|TRBJ2-3|TRBV29-1
TGCAGCGTTACTAGCGGAAGCACAGATACGCAGTATTTT
CSVTSGSTDTQYF
>NA|NA|TRBJ2-3|TRBV11-2
TGTGCCAGCAGCTTAGTTGGCGGGCTTAGCACAGATACGCAGTATTTT
CASSLVGGLSTDTQYF
>NA|TRBD2|TRBJ2-1|TRBV7-9
TGTGCCAGCAGAACTAGCGGGAGTTACAATGAGCAGTTCTTC
CASRTSGSYNEQFF
>NA|NA|TRBJ2-1|TRBV5-1
TGCGCCAGCGGGGGGGCTAGCGGTCCCAATGAGCAGTTCTTC
CASGGASGPNEQFF
>NA|TRBD1|TRBJ1-4|TRBV7-2
TGTGCCAGCAGCGACGGACAGGGTAATCATGAAAAACTGTTTTTT
CASSDGQGNHEKLFF
>NA|NA|TRBJ1-2|TRBV5-1
TGCGCCAGCAGCTTGGTTGGGGCAATGGGCGGCTACACCTTC
CASSLVGAMGGYTF
>NA|TRBD1|TRBJ2-5|TRBV5-1
TGCGCCAGCAGCTCTGGGGGACAGGGGGTATCGGAGACCCAGTACTTC
CASSSGGQGVSETQYF
>NA|TRBD2|TRBJ2-1|TRBV3-1/TRBV3-2
TGTGCCAGCGGCGGACTAGCGGGTTCCTACAATGAGCAGTTCTTC
CASGGLAGSYNEQFF
>NA|NA|TRBJ2-2|TRBV27
TGTGCCAGCAGTCCAGACAGCGGGGAGCTGTTTTTT
CASSPDSGELFF
>NA|TRBD1|TRBJ1-3|TRBV20-1
TGCAGTGCTAGTGCCGGGACAGTGGGAAACACCATATATTTT
CSASAGTVGNTIYF
>NA|NA|TRBJ1-6|TRBV4-3
TGCGCCAGCAGCCAAGCCGCAACCGGGACGGCCAGGGGTTCACCCCTCCACTTT
CASSQAATGTARGSPLHF
>NA|TRBD2|TRBJ2-2|TRBV27
TGTGCCAGCAGCCGATTCGGACTAGCGGGAGCGACGAACACCGGGGAGCTGTTTTTT
CASSRFGLAGATNTGELFF
>NA|TRBD1|TRBJ2-1|TRBV7-2
TGTGCCAGCAGCTTCTTCGGACAGGGCTCCAATGAGCAGTTCTTC
CASSFFGQGSNEQFF
>NA|NA|TRBJ2-7|TRBV6-5
TGTGCCAGCAGCCGGGGACAAGGGAGGGGCTACGAGCAGTACTTC
CASSRGQGRGYEQYF
>NA|TRBD2|TRBJ2-1|TRBV29-1
TGCAGCGTTGCCTCCCTGGGGGGGAATGAGCAGTTCTTC
CSVASLGGNEQFF
>once|NA|TRBJ2-3|TRBV9
TGTGCCAGCAGCCCCAGCCGAAGGAGGGCAGATACGCAGTATTTT
CASSPSRRRADTQYF
>once|TRBD1|TRBJ2-2|TRBV28
TGTGCCAGCAGTTTAAAGGTCGTCTGGGACAGGGCGGCCGGGGAGCTGTTTTTT
CASSLKVVWDRAAGELFF
>NA|TRBD1|TRBJ1-4|TRBV6-5
TGTGCCAGCAGCGACCCGGGACAGTTTAATGAAAAACTGTTTTTT
CASSDPGQFNEKLFF
>NA|NA|TRBJ1-2|TRBV28
TGTGCCACCGCAGACGGAGGAGGCTATGGCTACACCTTC
CATADGGGYGYTF
>NA|NA|TRBJ2-7|TRBV27
TGTGCCAGCAGCGTCTTCCGGTACTTC
CASSVFRYF
>NA|TRBD1|TRBJ1-5|TRBV19
TGTGCCAGTAGTGACAGGGTGAGGGTAAGCAATCAGCCCCAGCATTTT
CASSDRVRVSNQPQHF
>once|NA|TRBJ2-3|TRBV5-1
TGCGCCAGCAGCAGGGGGTTACTCGGAGATACGCAGTATTTT
CASSRGLLGDTQYF
>NA|TRBD1|TRBJ1-5|TRBV25-1
TGTGCCAGCAGGGGAACGGACAGGCCGAATCAGCCCCAGCATTTT
CASRGTDRPNQPQHF
>NA|TRBD2|TRBJ2-1|TRBV19
TGTGCCAGTAGCCGACCGGGACTAGCGAATAATGAGCAGTTCTTC
CASSRPGLANNEQFF
>NA|TRBD2|TRBJ2-1|TRBV30
TGTGCCTGGAGTGTAGGGCTAGCGGGAGGCAATGAGCAGTTCTTC
CAWSVGLAGGNEQFF
>NA|TRBD2|TRBJ2-7|TRBV7-2
TGTGCCAGCAGCTACCCGGGACTAGCGGGAGCTCGGCAGTACTTC
CASSYPGLAGARQYF
>few|NA|TRBJ1-6|TRBV28
TGTGCCAGCAGTTTACCCGGGACACGGTATTCACCCCTCCACTTT
CASSLPGTRYSPLHF
>NA|TRBD2|TRBJ2-3|TRBV6-2/TRBV6-3
TGTGCCAGCAGTTACTCGAAGTCGAGCGGGAGGGCCGCAGATACGCAGTATTTT
CASSYSKSSGRAADTQYF
>NA|TRBD2|TRBJ2-4|TRBV9
TGTGCCAGCTCGACTAGCGGGGCCAAAAACATTCAGTACTTC
CASSTSGAKNIQYF
>NA|TRBD1|TRBJ2-7|TRBV12-3/TRBV12-4
TGTGCCAGCAGCCGGACAGGATTCTACGAGCAGTACTTC
CASSRTGFYEQYF
>NA|NA|TRBJ2-7|TRBV7-2
TGTGCCAGCGCCCCAGGGTGGTCAAGCTCCTACGAGCAGTACTTC
CASAPGWSSSYEQYF
>NA|TRBD2|TRBJ2-4|TRBV15
TGTGCCACCAGCAGAGAGGCGGGACTAGCGGACTTAGCCAAAAACATTCAGTACTTC
CATSREAGLADLAKNIQYF
>NA|NA|TRBJ2-7|TRBV11-2
TGTGCCAGCAGCCAAAGACTTGCCTACGAGCAGTACTTC
CASSQRLAYEQYF
>once|TRBD1|TRBJ2-7|TRBV6-5
TGTGCCACCCGACAAGGTACAGGGGGCAACGTGGAGCAGTACTTC
CATRQGTGGNVEQYF